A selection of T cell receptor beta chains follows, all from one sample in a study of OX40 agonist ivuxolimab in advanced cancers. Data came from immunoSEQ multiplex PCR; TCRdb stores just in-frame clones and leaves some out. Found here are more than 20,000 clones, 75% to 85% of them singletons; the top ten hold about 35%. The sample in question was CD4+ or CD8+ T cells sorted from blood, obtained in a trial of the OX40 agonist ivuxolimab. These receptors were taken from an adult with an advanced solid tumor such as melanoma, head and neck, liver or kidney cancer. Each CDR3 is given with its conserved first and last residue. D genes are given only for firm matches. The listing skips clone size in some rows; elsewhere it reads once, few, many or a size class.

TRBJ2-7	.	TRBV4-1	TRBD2	CASSQDKTSGYEQYF	TGCGCCAGCAGCCAAGATAAGACTAGCGGCTACGAGCAGTACTTC
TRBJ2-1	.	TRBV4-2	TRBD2	CASSPIGSGNEQFF	TGTGCCAGCAGCCCAATAGGTAGCGGGAATGAGCAGTTCTTC
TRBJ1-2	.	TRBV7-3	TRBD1	CASSLDNRGQDGYTF	TGTGCCAGCAGCTTAGATAACAGGGGGCAAGATGGCTACACCTTC
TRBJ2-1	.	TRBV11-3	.	CASSLGGMYNEQFF	TGTGCCAGCAGCCTAGGCGGGATGTACAATGAGCAGTTCTTC
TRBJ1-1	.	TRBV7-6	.	CASSLKAGGGTEAFF	TGTGCCAGCAGCTTAAAGGCAGGAGGCGGTACTGAAGCTTTCTTT
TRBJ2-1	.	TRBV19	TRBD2	CASSSPLAGDRFF	TGTGCCAGTAGTTCCCCGCTAGCGGGAGATAGGTTCTTC
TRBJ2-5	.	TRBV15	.	CATQPDVAEESQYF	TGTGCCACCCAACCGGACGTGGCAGAAGAGAGCCAGTACTTC
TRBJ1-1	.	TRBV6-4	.	CASRPAGAGTEAFF	TGTGCCAGCAGACCGGCCGGGGCAGGCACTGAAGCTTTCTTT
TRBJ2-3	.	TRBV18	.	CASSPKGGADTQYF	TGTGCCAGCTCACCGAAGGGGGGAGCAGATACGCAGTATTTT
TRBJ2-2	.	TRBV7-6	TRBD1	CASKVRQGGAGELFF	TGTGCCAGCAAGGTCCGACAGGGGGGCGCCGGGGAGCTGTTTTTT
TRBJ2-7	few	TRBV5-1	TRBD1	CASSQRQGAGYEQYF	TGCGCCAGCAGCCAACGGCAGGGGGCCGGATACGAGCAGTACTTC
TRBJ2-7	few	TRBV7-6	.	CASSLSQGRAYEQYF	TGTGCCAGCAGCTTATCCCAGGGGCGAGCCTACGAGCAGTACTTC